A selection of T cell receptor beta chains follows, all from one sample in a study of cytomegalovirus exposure and HLA in healthy donors. The data were produced by immunoSEQ multiplex PCR, yet TCRdb's version contains in-frame clones alone and is incomplete. The repertoire has approximately 160,000 clones, 70% to 90% of them found once; the top ten carry about 0.76%. The sample taken for sequencing was PBMCs. These receptors originate from a woman between 18 and 30 years old in good health and CMV-seronegative. The CDR3 runs from the conserved cysteine through the conserved F or W. D genes are given only for firm matches. The size field is filled for only some rows; it gives once, few, many or a size class.

TRBD1 | . | TRBJ1-2 | TRBV5-1 | TGCGCCAGCAGCCAAGGGACAGAGTCTGGCTACACCTTC | CASSQGTESGYTF
TRBD2 | . | TRBJ2-7 | TRBV27 | TGTGCCAGCAGTCGCCCGGGAGCGGGAGGCTACGAGCAGTACTTC | CASSRPGAGGYEQYF
. | . | TRBJ2-3 | TRBV6-5 | TGTGCCAGCAGTGTCGGGGTCAGCACCACAGATACGCAGTATTTT | CASSVGVSTTDTQYF
. | . | TRBJ2-2 | TRBV5-4 | TGTGCCAGCAGCCTAGCCGGGGTTGGGACCGGGGAGCTGTTTTTT | CASSLAGVGTGELFF
. | . | TRBJ1-4 | TRBV4-3 | TGCGCCAGCAGCCAAGATTGGGGGGGCACAGGGGAAAAACTGTTTTTT | CASSQDWGGTGEKLFF
TRBD2 | . | TRBJ2-7 | TRBV28 | TGTGCCAGCAACCCGGCGGGGGGGACCCCCCCCTACGAGCAGTACTTC | CASNPAGGTPPYEQYF
. | . | TRBJ1-1 | TRBV30 | TGTGCAACGCGGATTTACACTGAAGCTTTCTTT | CATRIYTEAFF
. | . | TRBJ2-1 | TRBV18 | TGTGCCAGCTCACTTGTAACGGGAGCTATAGAGCAGTTCTTC | CASSLVTGAIEQFF
. | . | TRBJ2-2 | TRBV7-8 | TGTGCCAGCAGCCCGAATGTGCTAGACCGAGAAGCCGGGGAGCTGTTTTTT | CASSPNVLDREAGELFF
TRBD2 | . | TRBJ2-1 | TRBV4-3 | TGCGCCAGCAGCCACCTAGCGGGAGGGCCGAAGTCTGGTGAGCAGTTCTTC | CASSHLAGGPKSGEQFF
TRBD2 | . | TRBJ2-7 | TRBV11-2 | TGTGCCAGCAGCCCCCTAGCGGACGTAACCTACGAGCAGTACTTC | CASSPLADVTYEQYF
. | . | TRBJ2-5 | TRBV11-3 | TGTGCCAGCAGCTTTTCCCGGACACTCCGGGAGACCCAGTACTTC | CASSFSRTLRETQYF
. | once | TRBJ1-2 | TRBV7-9 | TGTGCCAGCAGCTTAGGGGAGTCTTTGGTTTACGGCTACACCTTC | CASSLGESLVYGYTF
. | . | TRBJ2-3 | TRBV2 | TGTGCCAGCAGTGCCGGGGAAACAGATACGCAGTATTTT | CASSAGETDTQYF
. | . | TRBJ1-1 | TRBV4-3 | TGCGCCAGCAGCCAACTTATGAACACTGAAGCTTTCTTT | CASSQLMNTEAFF
TRBD1 | . | TRBJ2-5 | TRBV5-1 | TGCGCCAGCAGTTCCCGGGAAAAAACAGGGGGTGCCGGGACCCAGTACTTC | CASSSREKTGGAGTQYF
. | . | TRBJ2-3 | TRBV30 | TGTGCCTGTCAACGTAGTGATACGCAGTATTTT | CACQRSDTQYF
. | . | TRBJ2-2 | TRBV2 | TGTGCCAGCAGTGAGGGCGGGGAAGGCACCGGGGAGCTGTTTTTT | CASSEGGEGTGELFF
. | once | TRBJ1-2 | TRBV4-1 | TGCGCCAGCAGCCAGGACAGTTTCAGCTATGGCTACACCTTC | CASSQDSFSYGYTF
. | . | TRBJ2-5 | TRBV19 | TGTGCCAGTAGTATAGCTCTATCGGGACAAGAGACCCAGTACTTC | CASSIALSGQETQYF
. | . | TRBJ2-7 | TRBV5-1 | TGCGCCAGCAGCCTAGAATCCTACGAGCAGTACTTC | CASSLESYEQYF
. | . | TRBJ1-3 | TRBV4-2 | TGTGCCAGCAGCCATAAGGGAGTGGAACTGTCTGGAAACACCATATATTTT | CASSHKGVELSGNTIYF
. | . | TRBJ2-3 | TRBV7-6 | TGTGCCAGCAGCTTGCAGGGTTTAACAGATACGCAGTATTTT | CASSLQGLTDTQYF
. | once | TRBJ2-7 | TRBV18 | TGTGCCAGCTCACCTAGCGGACTCTACGAGCAGTACTTC | CASSPSGLYEQYF
. | . | TRBJ2-4 | TRBV19 | TGTGCCAGTAGTATGGGAGCTAGCGTAGGGATTCAGTACTTC | CASSMGASVGIQYF
. | . | TRBJ2-7 | TRBV6-1 | TGTGCCAGCAGTGAGTCTAACCCGTCCCTACAGGGTACCGAGCAGTACTTC | CASSESNPSLQGTEQYF
. | . | TRBJ2-1 | TRBV9 | TGTGCCAGCAGCACCATGGGGACAACCGGCCCCTACAATGAGCAGTTCTTC | CASSTMGTTGPYNEQFF
. | . | TRBJ2-1 | TRBV5-4 | TGTGCCAGCAGCTTGGACAGCAACTCCTACAATGAGCAGTTCTTC | CASSLDSNSYNEQFF
. | . | TRBJ1-3 | TRBV7-9 | TGTGCCAGCAGCTTAGGTGGTAGCACCATATATTTT | CASSLGGSTIYF
. | . | TRBJ1-5 | TRBV6-4 | TGTGCCAGCAGTGACTCCTCCAGGGTCAGGGGTGGTCAGCCCCAGCATTTT | CASSDSSRVRGGQPQHF
TRBD2 | . | TRBJ2-3 | TRBV30 | TGTGCCTGGAGCCGGACTAGCGGGAGACCAGATACGCAGTATTTT | CAWSRTSGRPDTQYF
. | . | TRBJ1-2 | TRBV5-6 | TGTGCCAGCAGCTTGGTTGGGCGAGGAGGCTCGAACTATGGCTACACCTTC | CASSLVGRGGSNYGYTF
TRBD1 | . | TRBJ1-2 | TRBV27 | TGTGCCATGAACAAGACAGGGGGCGAAGGCTACACCTTC | CAMNKTGGEGYTF
. | . | TRBJ1-5 | TRBV27 | TGTGCCAGCAGTTTAAGACAGAATCAGCCCCAGCATTTT | CASSLRQNQPQHF
TRBD1 | . | TRBJ1-5 | TRBV27 | TGTGCCAGCAGTTTATCGGGTGGGACAGTCAATCAGCCCCAGCATTTT | CASSLSGGTVNQPQHF
TRBD1 | . | TRBJ2-7 | TRBV18 | TGTGCCAGCTCACTCGGACAGGGCCTTACCTACGAGCAGTACTTC | CASSLGQGLTYEQYF
. | . | TRBJ2-3 | TRBV27 | TGTGCCAGCAGTTTATCGAGACTCAACACAGATACGCAGTATTTT | CASSLSRLNTDTQYF